This TCR beta chain originates from a study of blood T cell repertoires in COVID-19 (dated by TCRdb to about 2020). Concerning the study at large: The collaborator samples originated in the United States, Italy and Spain and spanned the acute and convalescent phases of COVID-19. The prospective study material was composed of cDNA or gDNA derived from T cells, B-cell-depleted T cells, or PBMCs. The dataset comprised deeply sampled blood TCRbeta repertoires from subjects exposed to, actively infected with, or recovered from COVID-19. The repertoires were made available in a free public database intended to serve as a resource for research on the immune response to SARS-CoV-2. The samples were drawn from the first 160 participants of the ongoing ImmuneRACE study and from about 1,200 subjects provided by 6 global collaborators. Sample metadata almost always included a de-identified subject ID, COVID-19 status, age in years and sex. Where available, HLA class I and class II types were obtained from metadata supplied by the sample provider rather than from assay-based typing.

The junction carries 9 bases between V and J, which are trimmed by 4 bases and 4 bases respectively. The CDR3 starts with the cysteine, ends with the phenylalanine, and has 13 residues. The sequence is cut down to CDR3 DNA, 39 bases in frame from base 1. Looking up the germline V gene yields CDR1 MNHEY and CDR2 SVGEGT. About this clone: What this receptor recognizes is not known. One base away there is no much larger clone; base qualities are not given.

What the work shows at the level of the full study, not this receptor alone: How much clinical and demographic metadata was included differed by source and by participant, and the metadata was provided uncurated.

TCRbeta CDR3 regions were amplified from genomic DNA by means of the immunoSEQ Assay, a bias-controlled multiplex PCR. For the original study's pipeline: The number of nucleated cells in each sample was estimated from the amplification of reference gene primers within the assay. Sequence reads were collapsed and filtered to measure the absolute abundance of every unique TCRbeta CDR3 rearrangement. Productive Simpson clonality was computed per sample as the square root of Simpson's diversity index over productive rearrangements. TCRdb holds this immuneACCESS table with in-frame rearrangements only. Some clones are missing; in checked studies, unresolved V genes explain under half, and the rest has no known cause. V and J calls and clone size are as listed in that table; D and trimming were resolved from the DNA. Across this sample there are about 260,000 clones, with around nine tenths seen only once. The biggest ten clones account for more than 4.5% of the sample.

One collaborating source in Seattle enrolled patients while the patients were actively infected and followed the patients over time throughout the course of disease. Collaborating institutions collected whole blood in K2EDTA tubes following their own protocols. Collaborator samples were shipped for TCRbeta analysis as frozen whole blood, isolated PBMCs, or DNA extracted from either sample type. The sample taken for sequencing was peripheral blood. The clonotype originates from a woman aged 60-75 years with COVID-19, enrolled during active disease. The sequence joins TRBV6-2 or TRBV6-3 to TRBJ2-3; the D gene remains uncertain. This receptor carries the CDR3 CASSWPAADTQYF. Read as DNA, the sequence is TGTGCCAGCAGTTGGCCGGCGGCAGATACGCAGTATTTT.